Listed below are T cell receptor beta chains from one sample, sequenced in a study of cytotoxic CD8 clonotypes in ibrutinib-treated CLL. Here immunoSEQ multiplex PCR was the method, and the copy in TCRdb shows in-frame clones only, minus some. The sample lists around 310,000 clones, roughly 80% occurring once. Sequencing used PBMCs, obtained before ibrutinib treatment. Receptor source: a human donor with chronic lymphocytic leukemia. Both conserved end residues are part of each CDR3. The order of the fields is V gene, J gene, clone size, CDR3 length, D gene, CDR3 DNA, CDR3 protein. D genes are given only for firm matches. Clone size appears in some rows only: once, few, many, or a class for an expanded clone.

v_call: TRBV15
j_call: TRBJ2-1
clone_size: .
cdr3_length: 15
d_call: TRBD1
cdr3_nt: TGTGCCACCAGCAGAGGCGGACAGGGGGCTGGTGAGCAGTTCTTC
cdr3_aa: CATSRGGQGAGEQFF

v_call: TRBV29-1
j_call: TRBJ2-1
clone_size: .
cdr3_length: 15
d_call: .
cdr3_nt: TGCAGCGTTTGGGTTCGAGCGGACGACTACAATGAGCAGTTCTTC
cdr3_aa: CSVWVRADDYNEQFF

v_call: TRBV6-1
j_call: TRBJ2-7
clone_size: few
cdr3_length: 14
d_call: TRBD2
cdr3_nt: TGTGCCAGCAGTGAATGGGGTAGCGGGACTGAGCAGTACTTC
cdr3_aa: CASSEWGSGTEQYF

v_call: TRBV9
j_call: TRBJ1-2
clone_size: .
cdr3_length: 14
d_call: .
cdr3_nt: TGTGCCAGCAACCCGACACAAGCTAACTATGGCTACACCTTC
cdr3_aa: CASNPTQANYGYTF

v_call: TRBV5-6
j_call: TRBJ2-7
clone_size: .
cdr3_length: 13
d_call: .
cdr3_nt: TGTGCCAGCAGCTTAGGATTCTCCTACGAGCAGTACTTC
cdr3_aa: CASSLGFSYEQYF

v_call: TRBV9
j_call: TRBJ2-7
clone_size: .
cdr3_length: 14
d_call: TRBD2
cdr3_nt: TGTGCCAGCAGCCCAGGACTAGTCCCGCTCGAGCAGTACTTC
cdr3_aa: CASSPGLVPLEQYF

v_call: TRBV27
j_call: TRBJ2-2
clone_size: .
cdr3_length: 15
d_call: .
cdr3_nt: TGTGCCAGCAGCCTCATATCCCGGGCAGCCGGGGAGCTGTTTTTT
cdr3_aa: CASSLISRAAGELFF

v_call: TRBV6-5
j_call: TRBJ2-3
clone_size: .
cdr3_length: 13
d_call: TRBD2
cdr3_nt: TGTGCCACTCTAGGCGCGGGAGCAGATACGCAGTATTTT
cdr3_aa: CATLGAGADTQYF

v_call: TRBV10-3
j_call: TRBJ2-5
clone_size: .
cdr3_length: 16
d_call: TRBD1
cdr3_nt: TGTGCCATCAGTGGGGGGGACAGGGGAATTCAAGAGACCCAGTACTTC
cdr3_aa: CAISGGDRGIQETQYF

v_call: TRBV7-6
j_call: TRBJ2-1
clone_size: .
cdr3_length: 13
d_call: .
cdr3_nt: TGTGCCAGCAGCTTATATCAGGCTAATGAGCAGTTCTTC
cdr3_aa: CASSLYQANEQFF

v_call: TRBV27
j_call: TRBJ2-1
clone_size: .
cdr3_length: 15
d_call: TRBD1
cdr3_nt: TGTGCCAGCACCTCCGGGACAGGGTATGACAATGAGCAGTTCTTC
cdr3_aa: CASTSGTGYDNEQFF

v_call: TRBV7-2
j_call: TRBJ2-7
clone_size: .
cdr3_length: 14
d_call: .
cdr3_nt: TGTGCCAGCAGCCAGAGCGTAGGAGTGCCCGAGCAGTACTTC
cdr3_aa: CASSQSVGVPEQYF

v_call: TRBV5-4
j_call: TRBJ1-3
clone_size: .
cdr3_length: 14
d_call: .
cdr3_nt: TGTGCCAGCAGCTTCGAAGGCTCTGGAAACACCATATATTTT
cdr3_aa: CASSFEGSGNTIYF

v_call: TRBV4-1
j_call: TRBJ2-7
clone_size: .
cdr3_length: 12
d_call: .
cdr3_nt: TGCGCCAGCAGCCCGAACGGGGTCGAGAAGTACTTC
cdr3_aa: CASSPNGVEKYF

v_call: TRBV5-4
j_call: TRBJ2-3
clone_size: .
cdr3_length: 13
d_call: .
cdr3_nt: TGTGCCAGCATGGGCGGGATTACAGATACGCAGTATTTT
cdr3_aa: CASMGGITDTQYF

v_call: TRBV7-3
j_call: TRBJ2-7
clone_size: .
cdr3_length: 14
d_call: .
cdr3_nt: TGTGCCAGCAGCTTAAGGGGAGGTGGGGATGAGCAGTACTTC
cdr3_aa: CASSLRGGGDEQYF

v_call: TRBV5-1
j_call: TRBJ2-5
clone_size: .
cdr3_length: 15
d_call: TRBD1
cdr3_nt: TGCGCCAGCAGACTCGGACAGGGGAGCCAAGAGACCCAGTACTTC
cdr3_aa: CASRLGQGSQETQYF

v_call: TRBV18
j_call: TRBJ1-1
clone_size: .
cdr3_length: 17
d_call: .
cdr3_nt: TGTGCCAGCTCACCAGGGCAGGGGATCGTGATGAACACTGAAGCTTTCTTT
cdr3_aa: CASSPGQGIVMNTEAFF

v_call: TRBV6-4
j_call: TRBJ1-1
clone_size: .
cdr3_length: 16
d_call: .
cdr3_nt: TGTGCCAGCAGTGACTCGAGTCGAGGGGAGAACACTGAAGCTTTCTTT
cdr3_aa: CASSDSSRGENTEAFF

v_call: TRBV19
j_call: TRBJ2-7
clone_size: .
cdr3_length: 15
d_call: TRBD2
cdr3_nt: TGTGCCAGTAGTATAGCGACTAGCGGGAGCTACGAGCAGTACTTC
cdr3_aa: CASSIATSGSYEQYF

v_call: TRBV4-3
j_call: TRBJ2-7
clone_size: .
cdr3_length: 15
d_call: TRBD1
cdr3_nt: TGCGCCAGCAGCCAAGATATCCAGGGGGCCTACGAGCAGTACTTC
cdr3_aa: CASSQDIQGAYEQYF

v_call: TRBV19
j_call: TRBJ2-3
clone_size: .
cdr3_length: 16
d_call: TRBD1
cdr3_nt: TGTGCCAGTAGTCCCGAAAGGGACAGGGGCACAGATACGCAGTATTTT
cdr3_aa: CASSPERDRGTDTQYF

v_call: TRBV5-5
j_call: TRBJ2-1
clone_size: .
cdr3_length: 14
d_call: TRBD2
cdr3_nt: TGTGCCAGCCTAAGGACTAGCGGGGCCAATGAGCAGTTCTTC
cdr3_aa: CASLRTSGANEQFF

v_call: TRBV4-3
j_call: TRBJ2-7
clone_size: .
cdr3_length: 16
d_call: TRBD2
cdr3_nt: TGCGCCAGCAGCCAAGACTCTAGCGGGAGTAACTACGAGCAGTACTTC
cdr3_aa: CASSQDSSGSNYEQYF

v_call: TRBV9
j_call: TRBJ1-2
clone_size: few
cdr3_length: 15
d_call: TRBD1
cdr3_nt: TGTGCCAGCAGCGGACAGGGAAGTAGGGACTATGGCTACACCTTC
cdr3_aa: CASSGQGSRDYGYTF

v_call: TRBV4-3
j_call: TRBJ2-1
clone_size: .
cdr3_length: 16
d_call: .
cdr3_nt: TGCGCCAGCAGCCAAGGAGCCAAACCGTTGAGCAATGAGCAGTTCTTC
cdr3_aa: CASSQGAKPLSNEQFF

v_call: TRBV18
j_call: TRBJ1-3
clone_size: .
cdr3_length: 17
d_call: TRBD1
cdr3_nt: TGTGCCAGCTCACCAAAAACAGGGGACGCGACTGGAAACACCATATATTTT
cdr3_aa: CASSPKTGDATGNTIYF

v_call: TRBV28
j_call: TRBJ1-5
clone_size: .
cdr3_length: 15
d_call: .
cdr3_nt: TGTGCCAGCAGGCGTCAGTGGAATAGCAATCAGCCCCAGCATTTT
cdr3_aa: CASRRQWNSNQPQHF

v_call: TRBV19
j_call: TRBJ1-1
clone_size: .
cdr3_length: 15
d_call: .
cdr3_nt: TGTGCCAGTAGTATCGACAGTGTTACGAACACTGAAGCTTTCTTT
cdr3_aa: CASSIDSVTNTEAFF

v_call: TRBV7-3
j_call: TRBJ2-6
clone_size: once
cdr3_length: 18
d_call: TRBD1
cdr3_nt: TGTGCCAGCAGCTTAAGAGGGACAGGGGCCTCTGGGGCCAACGTCCTGACTTTC
cdr3_aa: CASSLRGTGASGANVLTF

v_call: TRBV7-8
j_call: TRBJ1-5
clone_size: .
cdr3_length: 16
d_call: TRBD1
cdr3_nt: TGTGCCAGCAGCTTAGCCCCCAAGACAGGGGTTCAGCCCCAGCATTTT
cdr3_aa: CASSLAPKTGVQPQHF

v_call: TRBV5-6
j_call: TRBJ2-5
clone_size: .
cdr3_length: 15
d_call: .
cdr3_nt: TGTGCCAGCAGCTTGTCCGGGTATCGGGAAGAGACCCAGTACTTC
cdr3_aa: CASSLSGYREETQYF

v_call: TRBV4-1
j_call: TRBJ2-3
clone_size: .
cdr3_length: 14
d_call: .
cdr3_nt: TGCGCCAGCAGCCTTCTGATAAGCACAGATACGCAGTATTTT
cdr3_aa: CASSLLISTDTQYF

v_call: TRBV7-2
j_call: TRBJ2-1
clone_size: .
cdr3_length: 11
d_call: TRBD1
cdr3_nt: TGTGCCAGCAGCCCGCGGACAGGCCAGTTCTTC
cdr3_aa: CASSPRTGQFF

v_call: TRBV2
j_call: TRBJ1-5
clone_size: .
cdr3_length: 19
d_call: .
cdr3_nt: TGTGCCAGCAGTGTCAGGGAACAGCTACCCTTTTTGAGCAATCAGCCCCAGCATTTT
cdr3_aa: CASSVREQLPFLSNQPQHF

v_call: TRBV4-1
j_call: TRBJ1-1
clone_size: .
cdr3_length: 15
d_call: .
cdr3_nt: TGCGCCAGCAGCCTTCTCCCGGGACTGAACACTGAAGCTTTCTTT
cdr3_aa: CASSLLPGLNTEAFF

v_call: TRBV2
j_call: TRBJ1-5
clone_size: .
cdr3_length: 14
d_call: .
cdr3_nt: TGTGCCAGCGCCGAAACAGGGCTAAATCAGCCCCAGCATTTT
cdr3_aa: CASAETGLNQPQHF

v_call: TRBV18
j_call: TRBJ2-4
clone_size: once
cdr3_length: 13
d_call: TRBD1
cdr3_nt: TGTGCCAGCTCACGACAGGGGGTGGACATTCAGTACTTC
cdr3_aa: CASSRQGVDIQYF

v_call: TRBV29-1
j_call: TRBJ2-1
clone_size: .
cdr3_length: 14
d_call: TRBD2
cdr3_nt: TGCAGCGTTGCCGGCGGGAGGTCTGATAATGAGCAGTTCTTC
cdr3_aa: CSVAGGRSDNEQFF

v_call: TRBV27
j_call: TRBJ2-7
clone_size: few
cdr3_length: 14
d_call: .
cdr3_nt: TGTGCCAGCAGTTTGAACAGCGGGTTCTACGAGCAGTACTTC
cdr3_aa: CASSLNSGFYEQYF

v_call: TRBV9
j_call: TRBJ2-7
clone_size: .
cdr3_length: 17
d_call: TRBD2
cdr3_nt: TGTGCCAGCAGCGTAGCATTAGCGGGCCCATACTCCTACGAGCAGTACTTC
cdr3_aa: CASSVALAGPYSYEQYF

v_call: TRBV6-4
j_call: TRBJ2-1
clone_size: few
cdr3_length: 15
d_call: TRBD2
cdr3_nt: TGTGCCAGCAGCCTACTAGCGGGAGGGCCTGATGAGCAGTTCTTC
cdr3_aa: CASSLLAGGPDEQFF

v_call: TRBV11-3
j_call: TRBJ2-3
clone_size: .
cdr3_length: 12
d_call: .
cdr3_nt: TGTGCCAGCAGCTTAAATCCAGATACGCAGTATTTT
cdr3_aa: CASSLNPDTQYF

v_call: TRBV11-2
j_call: TRBJ1-4
clone_size: .
cdr3_length: 15
d_call: .
cdr3_nt: TGTGCCAGCAGCTTTAGGGCAGCAACTAATGAAAAACTGTTTTTT
cdr3_aa: CASSFRAATNEKLFF

v_call: TRBV19
j_call: TRBJ2-7
clone_size: .
cdr3_length: 15
d_call: TRBD1
cdr3_nt: TGTGCCAGTAGTAGGGAGGGACAGGGATCCTACGAGCAGTACTTC
cdr3_aa: CASSREGQGSYEQYF

v_call: TRBV5-1
j_call: TRBJ2-1
clone_size: few
cdr3_length: 16
d_call: TRBD2
cdr3_nt: TGCGCCAGCAGCTTTGCTAGCGGGACATTAGGGAATGAGCAGTTCTTC
cdr3_aa: CASSFASGTLGNEQFF

v_call: TRBV2
j_call: TRBJ1-2
clone_size: .
cdr3_length: 12
d_call: .
cdr3_nt: TGTGCCAGCACGGCAGGAGAGGCTGGCTACACCTTC
cdr3_aa: CASTAGEAGYTF

v_call: TRBV5-7
j_call: TRBJ1-5
clone_size: few
cdr3_length: 13
d_call: .
cdr3_nt: TGTGCCAGCAGCTCAGGGGACAATCAGCCCCAGCATTTT
cdr3_aa: CASSSGDNQPQHF

v_call: TRBV11-3
j_call: TRBJ2-3
clone_size: once
cdr3_length: 18
d_call: TRBD2
cdr3_nt: TGTGCCAGCAGCCCAAAAGGCACTAGCGGGCGATGGCCAGATACGCAGTATTTT
cdr3_aa: CASSPKGTSGRWPDTQYF

v_call: TRBV9
j_call: TRBJ2-1
clone_size: .
cdr3_length: 15
d_call: TRBD2
cdr3_nt: TGTGCCAGCAGCGTAGTTAGCGGGAGACACAATGAGCAGTTCTTC
cdr3_aa: CASSVVSGRHNEQFF

v_call: TRBV7-6
j_call: TRBJ2-3
clone_size: .
cdr3_length: 17
d_call: .
cdr3_nt: TGTGCCAGCAGCTTTATCCCCAGGGACTTTACCACAGATACGCAGTATTTT
cdr3_aa: CASSFIPRDFTTDTQYF

v_call: TRBV5-1
j_call: TRBJ2-7
clone_size: .
cdr3_length: 13
d_call: TRBD1
cdr3_nt: TGCGCCAGCAGCACGGACAGGGCGAACGAGCAGTACTTC
cdr3_aa: CASSTDRANEQYF

v_call: TRBV4-2
j_call: TRBJ2-1
clone_size: .
cdr3_length: 17
d_call: TRBD2
cdr3_nt: TGTGCCAGCAGCCCTCAGTACAGGACTAGCGGGAGCTATGAGCAGTTCTTC
cdr3_aa: CASSPQYRTSGSYEQFF

v_call: TRBV27
j_call: TRBJ2-2
clone_size: once
cdr3_length: 16
d_call: .
cdr3_nt: TGTGCCAGCAGTCCCTTTTTCGGGGTGAGCACCGGGGAGCTGTTTTTT
cdr3_aa: CASSPFFGVSTGELFF

v_call: TRBV4-2
j_call: TRBJ1-2
clone_size: .
cdr3_length: 14
d_call: .
cdr3_nt: TGTGCCAGCAGCCGAGAGAGAGACTTCCCTGGCTACACCTTC
cdr3_aa: CASSRERDFPGYTF

v_call: TRBV7-2
j_call: TRBJ2-3
clone_size: once
cdr3_length: 16
d_call: TRBD2
cdr3_nt: TGTGCCAGCAGCCTAGAAGCGGGAGTAGGCACAGATACGCAGTATTTT
cdr3_aa: CASSLEAGVGTDTQYF

v_call: TRBV11-3
j_call: TRBJ2-5
clone_size: .
cdr3_length: 15
d_call: TRBD2
cdr3_nt: TGTGCCAGCAGCTTGGGCGGGAGGTACCAAGAGACCCAGTACTTC
cdr3_aa: CASSLGGRYQETQYF

v_call: TRBV2
j_call: TRBJ1-2
clone_size: few
cdr3_length: 13
d_call: .
cdr3_nt: TGTGCCAGCAGTCGCTTGGGCCTCTATGGCTACACCTTC
cdr3_aa: CASSRLGLYGYTF